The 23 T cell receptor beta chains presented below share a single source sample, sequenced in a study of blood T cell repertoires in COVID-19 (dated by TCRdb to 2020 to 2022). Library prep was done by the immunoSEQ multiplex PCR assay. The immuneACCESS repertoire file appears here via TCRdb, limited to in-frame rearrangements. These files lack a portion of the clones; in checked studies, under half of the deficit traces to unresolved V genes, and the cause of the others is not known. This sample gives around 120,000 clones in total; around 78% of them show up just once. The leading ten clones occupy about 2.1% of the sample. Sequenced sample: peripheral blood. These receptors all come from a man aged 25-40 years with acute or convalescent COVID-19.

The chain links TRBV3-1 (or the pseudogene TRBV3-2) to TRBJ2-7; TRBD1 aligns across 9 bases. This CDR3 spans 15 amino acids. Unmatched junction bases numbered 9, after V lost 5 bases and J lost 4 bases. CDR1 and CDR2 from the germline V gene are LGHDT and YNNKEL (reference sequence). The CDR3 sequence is CASSANRDRAYEQYV. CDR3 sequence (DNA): TGTGCCAGCAGCGCAAACCGGGACAGGGCTTACGAGCAGTACGTC.

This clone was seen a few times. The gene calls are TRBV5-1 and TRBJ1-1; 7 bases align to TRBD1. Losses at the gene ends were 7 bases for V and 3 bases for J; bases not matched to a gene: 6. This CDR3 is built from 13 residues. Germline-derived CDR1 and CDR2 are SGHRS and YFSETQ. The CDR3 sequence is CASRITGDTEAFF. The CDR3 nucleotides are TGCGCCAGCCGAATCACAGGGGACACTGAAGCTTTCTTT.

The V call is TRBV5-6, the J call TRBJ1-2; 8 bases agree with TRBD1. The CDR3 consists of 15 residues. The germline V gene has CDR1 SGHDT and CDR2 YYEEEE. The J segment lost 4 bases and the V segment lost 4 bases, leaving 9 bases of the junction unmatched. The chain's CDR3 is CASSNPDRDIYGYTF. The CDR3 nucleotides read TGTGCCAGCAGCAACCCGGACAGGGACATCTATGGCTACACCTTC.

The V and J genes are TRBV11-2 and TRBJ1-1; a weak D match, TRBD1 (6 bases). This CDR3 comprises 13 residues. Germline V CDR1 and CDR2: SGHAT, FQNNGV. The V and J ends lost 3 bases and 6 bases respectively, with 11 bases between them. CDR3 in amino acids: CASSFSGVAEAFF. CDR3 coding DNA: TGTGCCAGCAGCTTCTCAGGGGTCGCTGAAGCTTTCTTT. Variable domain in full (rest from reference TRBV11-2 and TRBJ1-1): EAGVAQSPRYKIIEKRQSVAFWCNPISGHATLYWYQQILGQGPKLLIQFQNNGVVDDSQLPKDRFSAERLKGVDSTLKIQPAKLEDSAVYLCASSFSGVAEAFFGQGTRLTVV.

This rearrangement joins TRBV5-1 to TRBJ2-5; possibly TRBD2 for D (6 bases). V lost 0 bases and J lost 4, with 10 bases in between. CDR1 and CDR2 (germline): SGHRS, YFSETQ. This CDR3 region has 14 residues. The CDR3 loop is CASSLGSGGETQYF. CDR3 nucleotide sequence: TGCGCCAGCAGCTTGGGTAGCGGAGGAGAGACCCAGTACTTC.

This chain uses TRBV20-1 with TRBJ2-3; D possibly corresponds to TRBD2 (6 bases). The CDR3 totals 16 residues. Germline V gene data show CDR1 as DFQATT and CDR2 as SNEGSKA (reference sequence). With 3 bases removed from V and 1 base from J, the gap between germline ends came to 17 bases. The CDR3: CSASDGLFPRTDTQYF. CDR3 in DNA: TGCAGTGCTAGTGACGGACTATTTCCCCGCACAGATACGCAGTATTTT.

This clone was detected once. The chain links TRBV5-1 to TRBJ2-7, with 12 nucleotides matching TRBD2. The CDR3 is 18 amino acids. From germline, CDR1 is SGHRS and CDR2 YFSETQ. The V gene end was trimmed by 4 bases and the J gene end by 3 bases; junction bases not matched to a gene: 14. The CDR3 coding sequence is TGCGCCAGCAGCGCGGGACAGCTTGGACTAGCGGGAAGCTACGAGCAGTACGTC. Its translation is CASSAGQLGLAGSYEQYV.

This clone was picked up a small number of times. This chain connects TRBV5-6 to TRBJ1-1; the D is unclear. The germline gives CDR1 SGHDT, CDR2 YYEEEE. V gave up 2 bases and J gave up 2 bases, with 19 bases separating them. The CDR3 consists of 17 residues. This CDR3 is CASSLVSWEPGNTEAFF. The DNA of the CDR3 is TGTGCCAGCAGCTTAGTTTCTTGGGAGCCCGGCAACACTGAAGCTTTCTTT.

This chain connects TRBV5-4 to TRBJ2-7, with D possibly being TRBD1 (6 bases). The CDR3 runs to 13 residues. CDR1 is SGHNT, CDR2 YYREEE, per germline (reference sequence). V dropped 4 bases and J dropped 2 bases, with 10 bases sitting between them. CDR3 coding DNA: TGTGCCAGCAGCCGGGACACTACCTACGAGCAGTACTTC. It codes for CASSRDTTYEQYF.

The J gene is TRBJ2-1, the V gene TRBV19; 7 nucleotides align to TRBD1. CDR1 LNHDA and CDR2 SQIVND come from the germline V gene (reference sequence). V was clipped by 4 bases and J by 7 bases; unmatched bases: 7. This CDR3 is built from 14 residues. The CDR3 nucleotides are TGTGCCAGTAGTACCGGGACAGTTGTAAATGAGCAGTTCTTC. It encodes CASSTGTVVNEQFF.

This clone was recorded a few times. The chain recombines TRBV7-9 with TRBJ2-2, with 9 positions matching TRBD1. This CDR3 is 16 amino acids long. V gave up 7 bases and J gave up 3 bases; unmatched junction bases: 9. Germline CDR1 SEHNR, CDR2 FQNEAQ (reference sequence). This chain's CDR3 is CASTSGGQGYTGELFF. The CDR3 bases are TGTGCCAGCACTAGTGGGGGACAGGGCTACACCGGGGAGCTGTTTTTT.

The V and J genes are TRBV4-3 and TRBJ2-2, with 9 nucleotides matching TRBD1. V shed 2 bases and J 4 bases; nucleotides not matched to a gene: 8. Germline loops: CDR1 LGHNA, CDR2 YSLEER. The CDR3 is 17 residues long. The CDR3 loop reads CASSQLPGTGITGELFF. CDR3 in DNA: TGCGCCAGCAGCCAACTCCCCGGGACAGGGATCACCGGGGAGCTGTTTTTT.

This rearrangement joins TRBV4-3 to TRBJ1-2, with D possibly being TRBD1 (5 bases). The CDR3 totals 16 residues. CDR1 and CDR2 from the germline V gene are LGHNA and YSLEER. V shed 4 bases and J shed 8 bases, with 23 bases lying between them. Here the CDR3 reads CASSPSTFRVARGYTF. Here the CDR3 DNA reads TGCGCCAGCAGCCCTTCTACCTTCAGGGTTGCAAGAGGCTACACCTTC.

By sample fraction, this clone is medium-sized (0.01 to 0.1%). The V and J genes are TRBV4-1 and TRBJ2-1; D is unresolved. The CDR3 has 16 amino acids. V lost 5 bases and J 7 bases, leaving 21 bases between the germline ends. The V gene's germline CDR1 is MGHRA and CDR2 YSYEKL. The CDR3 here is CASSKLPNALNNEQFF. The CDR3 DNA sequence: TGCGCCAGCAGCAAATTACCCAACGCCCTAAATAATGAGCAGTTCTTC.

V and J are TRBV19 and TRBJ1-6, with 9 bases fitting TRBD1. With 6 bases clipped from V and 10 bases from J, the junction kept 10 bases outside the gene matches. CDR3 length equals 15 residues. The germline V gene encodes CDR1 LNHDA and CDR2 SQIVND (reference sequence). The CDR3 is CASRQGATYDSPLHF. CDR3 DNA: TGTGCCAGTAGACAGGGGGCGACGTATGACTCACCCCTCCACTTT.

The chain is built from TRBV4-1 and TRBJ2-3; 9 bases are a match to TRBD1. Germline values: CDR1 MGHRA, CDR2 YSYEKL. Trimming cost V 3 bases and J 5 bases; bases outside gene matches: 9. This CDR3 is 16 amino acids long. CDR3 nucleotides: TGCGCCAGCAGCCAGGCCCTCACAGGGGGCGGAGATACGCAGTATTTT. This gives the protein CASSQALTGGGDTQYF.

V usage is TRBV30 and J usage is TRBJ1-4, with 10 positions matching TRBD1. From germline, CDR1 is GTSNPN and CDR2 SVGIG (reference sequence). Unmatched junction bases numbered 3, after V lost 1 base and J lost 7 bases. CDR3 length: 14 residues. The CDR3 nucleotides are TGTGCCTGGAGTGGGGGACAGGGGTTTGAAAAACTGTTTTTT. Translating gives CAWSGGQGFEKLFF.

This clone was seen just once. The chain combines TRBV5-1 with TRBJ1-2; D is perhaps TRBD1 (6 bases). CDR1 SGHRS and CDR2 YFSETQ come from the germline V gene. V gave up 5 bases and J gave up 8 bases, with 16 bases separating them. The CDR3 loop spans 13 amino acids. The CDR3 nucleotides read TGCGCCAGCAGTCGGGGGGCTGATGAAGGCTACACCTTC. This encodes CASSRGADEGYTF. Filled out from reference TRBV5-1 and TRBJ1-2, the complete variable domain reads KAGVTQTPRYLIKTRGQQVTLSCSPISGHRSVSWYQQTPGQGLQFLFEYFSETQRNKGNFPGRFSGRQFSNSRSEMNVSTLELGDSALYLCASSRGADEGYTFGSGTRLTVV.

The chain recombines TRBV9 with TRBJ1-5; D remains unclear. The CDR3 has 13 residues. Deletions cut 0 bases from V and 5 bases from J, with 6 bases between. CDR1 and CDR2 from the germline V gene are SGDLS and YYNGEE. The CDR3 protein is CASSVDGYQPQHF. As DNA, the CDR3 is TGTGCCAGCAGCGTAGACGGGTATCAGCCCCAGCATTTT.

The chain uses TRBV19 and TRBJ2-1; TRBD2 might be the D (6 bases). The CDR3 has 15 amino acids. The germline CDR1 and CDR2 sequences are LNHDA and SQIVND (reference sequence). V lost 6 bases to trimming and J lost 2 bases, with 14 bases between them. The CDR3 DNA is TGTGCCAGTAGCGGGTATAGCGGAGCCTACAATGAGCAGTTCTTC. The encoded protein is CASSGYSGAYNEQFF.

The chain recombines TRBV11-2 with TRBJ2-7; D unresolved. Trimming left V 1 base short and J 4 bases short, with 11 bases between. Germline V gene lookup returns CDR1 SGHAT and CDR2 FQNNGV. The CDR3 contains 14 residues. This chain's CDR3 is CASSLGLVIYEQYV. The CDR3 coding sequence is TGTGCCAGCAGCTTAGGGCTAGTTATTTACGAGCAGTACGTC.

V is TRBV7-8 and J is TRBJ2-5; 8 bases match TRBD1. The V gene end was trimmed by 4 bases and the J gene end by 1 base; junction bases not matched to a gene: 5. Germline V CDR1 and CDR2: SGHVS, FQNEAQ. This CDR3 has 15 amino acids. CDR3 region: CASSYRTGPQETQYF. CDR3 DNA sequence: TGTGCCAGCAGCTACCGGACAGGGCCCCAAGAGACCCAGTACTTC.

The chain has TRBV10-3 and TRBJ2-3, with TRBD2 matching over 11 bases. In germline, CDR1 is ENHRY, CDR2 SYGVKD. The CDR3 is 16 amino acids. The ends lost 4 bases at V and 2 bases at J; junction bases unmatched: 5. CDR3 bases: TGTGCCATCAGTGGTGGACTAGCGGGCTACACAGATACGCAGTATTTT. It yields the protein CAISGGLAGYTDTQYF.